What follows are 11 T cell receptor beta chains derived from one specimen sequenced in a study of blood T cell repertoires in COVID-19. Only in-frame clones appear in the TCRdb table, and some are missing; sequencing was by immunoSEQ multiplex PCR. The table has 180,000 or so clones, about 90% seen once. Sequenced material: PBMCs or T cells enriched from blood (not recorded which). The receptors originated from a human donor with acute COVID-19. The donor label of this sample is uncertain.

The chain links TRBV19 to TRBJ2-2; D remains ambiguous. Looked up from germline, CDR1 is LNHDA and CDR2 is SQIVND (reference sequence). Trimming pared 1 base from V and 4 bases from J, leaving 16 bases between. The CDR3 is 17 residues long. CDR3 coding DNA: TGTGCCAGTAGTATAGTACCCAGGCACCTCGGCACCGGGGAGCTGTTTTTT. Protein sequence: CASSIVPRHLGTGELFF.

The rearrangement joins TRBV11-1 to TRBJ1-2; D remains ambiguous. The CDR3 contains 13 residues. Germline loops: CDR1 SGHAT, CDR2 FQDESV (reference sequence). Trimming cost V 2 bases and J 7 bases, with 11 bases left between them. The CDR3 nucleotides read TGTGCCAGCAGCTTACGAACAGAAGGTGGCTACACCTTC. The encoded protein is CASSLRTEGGYTF. Using reference TRBV11-1 and TRBJ1-2 for the parts outside the CDR3, the full variable domain is EAEVAQSPRYKITEKSQAVAFWCDPISGHATLYWYRQILGQGPELLVQFQDESVVDDSQLPKDRFSAERLKGVDSTLKIQPAELGDSAMYLCASSLRTEGGYTFGSGTRLTVV.

V gene TRBV27 combines with J gene TRBJ2-3; D might be TRBD1 (6 bases). V shed 3 bases and J shed 2 bases, with 33 bases lying between them. From germline, CDR1 is MNHEY and CDR2 SMNVEV (reference sequence). The CDR3 covers 22 residues. Here the CDR3 DNA reads TGTGCCAGCAGTTTCGCCAAGGGGACCAGCACACAGGGCTCGTCCTACACAGATACGCAGTATTTT. This gives the protein CASSFAKGTSTQGSSYTDTQYF.

This clone was seen only once. The chain recombines TRBV18 with TRBJ1-5; the match to TRBD1 covers 7 bases. CDR3 size: 14 residues. Germline-derived CDR1 and CDR2 are KGHSH and LQKENI. V was pared by 3 bases and J by 7 bases, with 6 bases of the junction left unmatched. As DNA, the CDR3 is TGTGCCAGCTCACCCGAGGGGGCTTGGCAGCCCCAGCATTTT. Its protein product is CASSPEGAWQPQHF.

The V and J genes are TRBV20-1 and TRBJ1-5, with D perhaps TRBD1 (5 bases). The V end lost 3 bases, the J end lost 2 bases, and 11 bases lay between the germline ends. Per germline, CDR1 DFQATT and CDR2 SNEGSKA (reference sequence). The CDR3 totals 14 residues. The CDR3 protein is CSASQGFGNQPQHF. DNA of the CDR3: TGCAGTGCTAGTCAGGGCTTTGGCAATCAGCCCCAGCATTTT.

The chain has TRBV5-1 and TRBJ2-3; maybe TRBD2 (5 bases). Trimming took off 1 base at V and 5 bases at J, with 20 bases between the two ends. The CDR3 runs 17 residues. Germline CDR1 reads SGHRS; CDR2 reads YFSETQ. CDR3 loop: CASSLSSSPRAGDTQYF. In nucleotides, the CDR3 is TGCGCCAGCAGCTTGTCGAGCAGTCCTCGGGCGGGAGATACGCAGTATTTT.

V usage is TRBV5-1 and J usage is TRBJ2-5; 12 bases align to TRBD2. The CDR3 extends over 16 amino acids. Germline V lookup: CDR1 SGHRS, CDR2 YFSETQ. V was pared by 4 bases and J by 2 bases, with 6 bases of the junction left unmatched. This chain's CDR3 is CASSPRTSGAQETQYF. CDR3 DNA: TGCGCCAGCAGCCCCCGGACTAGCGGGGCGCAAGAGACCCAGTACTTC.

This rearrangement joins TRBV5-1 to TRBJ1-4; a possible D gene is TRBD1 (6 bases). Trimming removed 5 bases at V and 1 base at J, with 12 bases between. CDR1 is SGHRS and CDR2 is YFSETQ in the germline V gene. The CDR3 extends over 15 amino acids. CDR3 nucleotide sequence: TGCGCCAGCAGGGCAGGGGCGGGAACTAATGAAAAACTGTTTTTT. Residues: CASRAGAGTNEKLFF.

The genes are TRBV5-6 and TRBJ1-1; 9 bases map to TRBD1. CDR3 length equals 13 residues. V was pared by 5 bases and J by 4 bases, with 3 bases of the junction left unmatched. Germline loops: CDR1 SGHDT, CDR2 YYEEEE. For the CDR3, the DNA is TGTGCCAGCAGACAGGGGGCGGGCACTGAAGCTTTCTTT. Translated: CASRQGAGTEAFF. The full variable domain, completed using reference TRBV5-6 and TRBJ1-1, is DAGVTQSPTHLIKTRGQQVTLRCSPKSGHDTVSWYQQALGQGPQFIFQYYEEEERQRGNFPDRFSGHQFPNYSSELNVNALLLGDSALYLCASRQGAGTEAFFGQGTRLTVV.

The rearrangement joins TRBV6-2 or TRBV6-3 to TRBJ2-5, with 8 bases matching TRBD2. Germline V lookup: CDR1 MNHEY, CDR2 SVGEGT. The CDR3 has 17 residues. With 2 bases clipped from V and 2 bases from J, the junction kept 10 bases outside the gene matches. The CDR3 reads CASSYPSGGPDQETQYF. The DNA of the CDR3 is TGTGCCAGCAGTTACCCCTCGGGGGGGCCCGATCAAGAGACCCAGTACTTC.

This clone was found a few times. V and J are TRBV30 and TRBJ2-7; D not resolved. The CDR3 consists of 11 residues. In germline, CDR1 is GTSNPN, CDR2 SVGIG (reference sequence). V lost 2 bases, J lost 2 bases, and 4 bases lay in between. CDR3 in amino acids: CAWSFAYEQYF. The CDR3 DNA sequence: TGTGCCTGGAGTTTCGCCTACGAGCAGTACTTC.